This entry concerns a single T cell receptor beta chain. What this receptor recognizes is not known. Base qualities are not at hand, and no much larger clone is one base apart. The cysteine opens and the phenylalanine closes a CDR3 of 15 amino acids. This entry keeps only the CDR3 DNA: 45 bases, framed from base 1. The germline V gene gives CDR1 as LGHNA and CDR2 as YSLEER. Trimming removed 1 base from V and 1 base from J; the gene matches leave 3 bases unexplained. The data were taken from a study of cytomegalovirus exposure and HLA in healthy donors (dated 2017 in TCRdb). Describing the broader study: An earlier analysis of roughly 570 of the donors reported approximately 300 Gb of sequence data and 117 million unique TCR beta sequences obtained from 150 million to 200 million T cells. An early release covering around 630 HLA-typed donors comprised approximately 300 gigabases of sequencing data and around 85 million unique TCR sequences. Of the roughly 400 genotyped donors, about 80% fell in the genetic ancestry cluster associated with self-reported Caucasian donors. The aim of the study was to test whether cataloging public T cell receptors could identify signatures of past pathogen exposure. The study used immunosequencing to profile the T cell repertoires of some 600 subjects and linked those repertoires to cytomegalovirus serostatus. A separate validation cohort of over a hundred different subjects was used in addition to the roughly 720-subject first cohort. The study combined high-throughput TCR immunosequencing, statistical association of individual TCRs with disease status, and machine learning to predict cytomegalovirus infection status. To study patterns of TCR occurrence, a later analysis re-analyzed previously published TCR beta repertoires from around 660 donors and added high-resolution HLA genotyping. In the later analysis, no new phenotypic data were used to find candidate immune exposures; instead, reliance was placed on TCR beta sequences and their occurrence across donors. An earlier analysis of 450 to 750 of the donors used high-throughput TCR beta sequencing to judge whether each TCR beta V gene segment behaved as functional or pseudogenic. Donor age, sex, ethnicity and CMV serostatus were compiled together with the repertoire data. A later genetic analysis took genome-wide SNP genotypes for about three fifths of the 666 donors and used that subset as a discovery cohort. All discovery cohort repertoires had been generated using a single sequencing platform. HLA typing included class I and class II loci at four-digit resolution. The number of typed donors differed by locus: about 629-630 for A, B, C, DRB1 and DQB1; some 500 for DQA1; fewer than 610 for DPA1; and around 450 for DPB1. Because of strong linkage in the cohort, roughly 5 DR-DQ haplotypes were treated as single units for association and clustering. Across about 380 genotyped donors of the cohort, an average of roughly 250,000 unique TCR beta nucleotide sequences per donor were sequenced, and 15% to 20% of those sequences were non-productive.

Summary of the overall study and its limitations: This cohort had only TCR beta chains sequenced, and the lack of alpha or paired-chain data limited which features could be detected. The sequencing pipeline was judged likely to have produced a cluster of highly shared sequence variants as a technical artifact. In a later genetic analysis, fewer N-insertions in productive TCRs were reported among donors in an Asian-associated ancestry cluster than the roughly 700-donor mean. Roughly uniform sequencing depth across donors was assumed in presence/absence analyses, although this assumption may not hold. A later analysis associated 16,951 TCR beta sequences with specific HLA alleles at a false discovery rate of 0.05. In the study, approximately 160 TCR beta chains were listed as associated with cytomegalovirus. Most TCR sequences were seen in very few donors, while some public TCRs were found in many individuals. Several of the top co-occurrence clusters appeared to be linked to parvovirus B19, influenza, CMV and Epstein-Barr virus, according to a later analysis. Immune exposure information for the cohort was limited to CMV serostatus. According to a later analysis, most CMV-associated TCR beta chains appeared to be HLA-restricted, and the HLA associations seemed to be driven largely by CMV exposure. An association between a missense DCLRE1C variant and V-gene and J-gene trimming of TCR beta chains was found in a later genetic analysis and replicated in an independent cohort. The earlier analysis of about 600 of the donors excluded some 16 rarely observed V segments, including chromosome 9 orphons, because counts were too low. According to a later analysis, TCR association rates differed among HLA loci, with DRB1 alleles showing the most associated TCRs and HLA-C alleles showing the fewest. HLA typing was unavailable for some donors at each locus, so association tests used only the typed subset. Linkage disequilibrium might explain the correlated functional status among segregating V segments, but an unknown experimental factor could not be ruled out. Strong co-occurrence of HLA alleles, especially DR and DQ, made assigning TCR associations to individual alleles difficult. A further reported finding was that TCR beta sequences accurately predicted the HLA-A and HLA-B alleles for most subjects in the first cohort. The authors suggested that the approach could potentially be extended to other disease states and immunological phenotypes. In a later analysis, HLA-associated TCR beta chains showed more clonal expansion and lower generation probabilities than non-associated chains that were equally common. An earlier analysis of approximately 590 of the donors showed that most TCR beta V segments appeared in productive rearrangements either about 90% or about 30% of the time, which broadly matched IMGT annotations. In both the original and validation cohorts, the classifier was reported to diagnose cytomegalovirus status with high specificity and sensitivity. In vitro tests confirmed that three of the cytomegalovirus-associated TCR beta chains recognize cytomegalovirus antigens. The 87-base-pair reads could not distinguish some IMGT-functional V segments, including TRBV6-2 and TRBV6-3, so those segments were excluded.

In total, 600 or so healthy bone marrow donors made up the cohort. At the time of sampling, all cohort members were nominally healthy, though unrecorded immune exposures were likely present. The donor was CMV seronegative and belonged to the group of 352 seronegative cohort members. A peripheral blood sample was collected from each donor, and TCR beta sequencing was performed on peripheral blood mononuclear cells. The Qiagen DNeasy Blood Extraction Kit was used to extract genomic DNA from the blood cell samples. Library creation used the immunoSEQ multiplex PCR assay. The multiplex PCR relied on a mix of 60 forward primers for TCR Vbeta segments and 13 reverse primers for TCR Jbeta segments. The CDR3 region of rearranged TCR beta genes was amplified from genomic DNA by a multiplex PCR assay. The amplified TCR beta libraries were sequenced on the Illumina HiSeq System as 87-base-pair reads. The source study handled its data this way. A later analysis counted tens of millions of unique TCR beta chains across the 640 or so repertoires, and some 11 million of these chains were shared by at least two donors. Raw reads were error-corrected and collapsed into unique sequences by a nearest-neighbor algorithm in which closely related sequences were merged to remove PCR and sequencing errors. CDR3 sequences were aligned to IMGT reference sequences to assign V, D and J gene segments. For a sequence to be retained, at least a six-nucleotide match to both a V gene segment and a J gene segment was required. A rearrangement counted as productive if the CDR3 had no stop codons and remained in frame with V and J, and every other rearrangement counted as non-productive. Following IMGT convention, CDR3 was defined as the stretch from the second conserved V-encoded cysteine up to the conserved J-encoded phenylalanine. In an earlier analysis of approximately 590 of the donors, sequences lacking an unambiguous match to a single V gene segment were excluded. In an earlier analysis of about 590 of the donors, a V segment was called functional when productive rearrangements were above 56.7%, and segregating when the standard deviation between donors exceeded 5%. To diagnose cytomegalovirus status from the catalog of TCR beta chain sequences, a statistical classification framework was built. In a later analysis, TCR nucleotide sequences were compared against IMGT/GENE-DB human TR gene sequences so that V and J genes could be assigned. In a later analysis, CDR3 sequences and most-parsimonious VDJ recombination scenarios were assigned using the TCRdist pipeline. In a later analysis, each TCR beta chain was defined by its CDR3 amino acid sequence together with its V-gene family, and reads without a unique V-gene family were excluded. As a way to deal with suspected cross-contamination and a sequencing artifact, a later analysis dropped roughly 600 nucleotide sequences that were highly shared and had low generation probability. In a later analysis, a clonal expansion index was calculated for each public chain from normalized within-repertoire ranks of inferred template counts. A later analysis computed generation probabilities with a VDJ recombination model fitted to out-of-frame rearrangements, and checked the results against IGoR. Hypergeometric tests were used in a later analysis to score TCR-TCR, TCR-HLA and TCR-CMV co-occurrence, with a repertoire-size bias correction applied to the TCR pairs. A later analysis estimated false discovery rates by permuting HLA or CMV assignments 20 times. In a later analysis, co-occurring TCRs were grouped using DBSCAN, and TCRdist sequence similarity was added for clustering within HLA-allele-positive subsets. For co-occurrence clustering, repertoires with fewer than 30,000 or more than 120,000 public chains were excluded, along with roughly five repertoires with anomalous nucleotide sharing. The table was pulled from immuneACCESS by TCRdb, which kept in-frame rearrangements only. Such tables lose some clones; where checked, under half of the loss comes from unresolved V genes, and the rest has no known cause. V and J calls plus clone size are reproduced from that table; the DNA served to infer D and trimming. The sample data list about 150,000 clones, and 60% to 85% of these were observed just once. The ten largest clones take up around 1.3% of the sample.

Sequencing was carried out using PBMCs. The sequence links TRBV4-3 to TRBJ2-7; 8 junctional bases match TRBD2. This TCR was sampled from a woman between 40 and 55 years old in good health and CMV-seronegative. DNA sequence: TGCGCCAGCAGCCAAGTAGCGGGGTTTTCCTACGAGCAGTACTTC. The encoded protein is CASSQVAGFSYEQYF.